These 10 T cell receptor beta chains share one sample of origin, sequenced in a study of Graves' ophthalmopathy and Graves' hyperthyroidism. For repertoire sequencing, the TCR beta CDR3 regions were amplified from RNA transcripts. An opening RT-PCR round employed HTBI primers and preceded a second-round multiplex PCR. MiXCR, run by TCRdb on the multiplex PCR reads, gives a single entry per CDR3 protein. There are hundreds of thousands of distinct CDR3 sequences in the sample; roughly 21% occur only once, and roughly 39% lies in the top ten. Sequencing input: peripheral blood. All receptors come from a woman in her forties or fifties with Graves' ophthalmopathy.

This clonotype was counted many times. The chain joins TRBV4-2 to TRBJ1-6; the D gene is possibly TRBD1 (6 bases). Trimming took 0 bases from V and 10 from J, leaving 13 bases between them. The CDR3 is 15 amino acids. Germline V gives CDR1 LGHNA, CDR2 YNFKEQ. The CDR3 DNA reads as TGTGCCAGCAGCCAAGAGGAGGGGGGAGGGTCACCCCTCCACTTT. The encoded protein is CASSQEEGGGSPLHF.

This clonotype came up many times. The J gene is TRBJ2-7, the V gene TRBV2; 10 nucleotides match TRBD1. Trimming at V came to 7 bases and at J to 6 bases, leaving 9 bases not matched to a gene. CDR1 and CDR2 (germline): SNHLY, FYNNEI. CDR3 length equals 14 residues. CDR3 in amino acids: CASTRDRGNVEQYF. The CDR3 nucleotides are TGTGCCAGCACCCGGGACAGGGGAAACGTCGAGCAGTACTTC.

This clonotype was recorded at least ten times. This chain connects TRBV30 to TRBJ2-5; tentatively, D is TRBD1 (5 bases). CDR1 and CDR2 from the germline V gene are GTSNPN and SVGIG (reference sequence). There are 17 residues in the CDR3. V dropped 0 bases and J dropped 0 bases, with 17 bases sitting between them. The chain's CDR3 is CAWSVRGRAIYQETQYF. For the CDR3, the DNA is TGTGCCTGGAGTGTTAGGGGCAGGGCGATCTACCAAGAGACCCAGTACTTC.

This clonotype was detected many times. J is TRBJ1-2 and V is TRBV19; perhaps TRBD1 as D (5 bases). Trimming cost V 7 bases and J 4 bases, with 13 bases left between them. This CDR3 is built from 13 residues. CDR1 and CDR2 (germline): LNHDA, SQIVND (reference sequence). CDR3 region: CASTAGTLYGYTF. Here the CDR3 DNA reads TGTGCCAGTACCGCGGGGACCCTCTATGGCTACACCTTC.

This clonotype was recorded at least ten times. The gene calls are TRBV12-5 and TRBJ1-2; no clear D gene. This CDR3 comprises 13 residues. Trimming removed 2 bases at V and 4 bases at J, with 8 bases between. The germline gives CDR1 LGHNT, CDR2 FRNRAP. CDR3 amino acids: CASGLPVRYGYTF. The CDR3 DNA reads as TGTGCTAGTGGTTTGCCAGTCCGCTATGGCTACACCTTC.

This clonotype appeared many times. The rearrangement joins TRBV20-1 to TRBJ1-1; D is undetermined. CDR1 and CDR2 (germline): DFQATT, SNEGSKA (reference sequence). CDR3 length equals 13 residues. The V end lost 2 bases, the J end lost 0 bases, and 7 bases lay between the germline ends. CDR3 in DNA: TGCAGTGCTAGACCTAGAATGAACACTGAAGCTTTCTTT. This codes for CSARPRMNTEAFF.

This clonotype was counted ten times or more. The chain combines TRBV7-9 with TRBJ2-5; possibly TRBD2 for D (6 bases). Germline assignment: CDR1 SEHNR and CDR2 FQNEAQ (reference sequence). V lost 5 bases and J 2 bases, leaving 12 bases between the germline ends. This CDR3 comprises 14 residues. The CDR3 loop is CASSRPSVQETQYF. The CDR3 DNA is TGTGCCAGCAGCCGCCCTAGCGTACAAGAGACCCAGTACTTC.

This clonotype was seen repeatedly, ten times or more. As DNA, the CDR3 is TGTGCCAGCAGCCAGCAAGAGGGTCGTTTCTCTGGAAACACCATATATTTT. Translated: CASSQQEGRFSGNTIYF. The chain links TRBV4-2 to TRBJ1-3, with D unresolved. Trimming pared 3 bases from V and 0 bases from J, leaving 15 bases between. CDR3 length: 17 residues. Per germline, CDR1 LGHNA and CDR2 YNFKEQ.

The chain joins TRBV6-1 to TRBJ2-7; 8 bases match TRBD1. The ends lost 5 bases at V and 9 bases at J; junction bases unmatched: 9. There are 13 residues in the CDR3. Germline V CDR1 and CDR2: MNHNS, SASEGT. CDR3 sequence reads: CASSLGQGAAQYF. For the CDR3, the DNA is TGTGCCAGCAGTCTCGGACAGGGTGCTGCGCAGTACTTC.

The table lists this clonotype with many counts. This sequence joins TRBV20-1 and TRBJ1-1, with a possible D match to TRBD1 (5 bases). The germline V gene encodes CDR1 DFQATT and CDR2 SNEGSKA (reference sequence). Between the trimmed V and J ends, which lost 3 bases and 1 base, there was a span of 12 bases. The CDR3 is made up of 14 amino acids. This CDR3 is CSASPGRQNTEAFF. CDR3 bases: TGCAGTGCTAGCCCGGGACGTCAGAACACTGAAGCTTTCTTT.